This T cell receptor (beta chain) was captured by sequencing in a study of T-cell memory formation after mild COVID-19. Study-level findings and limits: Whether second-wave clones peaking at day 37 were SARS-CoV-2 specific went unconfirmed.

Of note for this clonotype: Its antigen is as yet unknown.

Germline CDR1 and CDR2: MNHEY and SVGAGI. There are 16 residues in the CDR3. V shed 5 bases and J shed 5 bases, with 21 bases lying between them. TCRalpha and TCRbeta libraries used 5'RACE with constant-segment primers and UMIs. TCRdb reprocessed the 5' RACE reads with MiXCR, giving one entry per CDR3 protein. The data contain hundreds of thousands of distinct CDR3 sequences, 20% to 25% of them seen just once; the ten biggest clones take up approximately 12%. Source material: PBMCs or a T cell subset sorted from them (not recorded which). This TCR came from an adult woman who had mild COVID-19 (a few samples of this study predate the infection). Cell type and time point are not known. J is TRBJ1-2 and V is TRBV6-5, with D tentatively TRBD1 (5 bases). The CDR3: CASSVDRGQGTYGYTF. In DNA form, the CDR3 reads TGTGCCAGCAGTGTTGACCGGGGCCAAGGGACTTATGGCTACACCTTC.